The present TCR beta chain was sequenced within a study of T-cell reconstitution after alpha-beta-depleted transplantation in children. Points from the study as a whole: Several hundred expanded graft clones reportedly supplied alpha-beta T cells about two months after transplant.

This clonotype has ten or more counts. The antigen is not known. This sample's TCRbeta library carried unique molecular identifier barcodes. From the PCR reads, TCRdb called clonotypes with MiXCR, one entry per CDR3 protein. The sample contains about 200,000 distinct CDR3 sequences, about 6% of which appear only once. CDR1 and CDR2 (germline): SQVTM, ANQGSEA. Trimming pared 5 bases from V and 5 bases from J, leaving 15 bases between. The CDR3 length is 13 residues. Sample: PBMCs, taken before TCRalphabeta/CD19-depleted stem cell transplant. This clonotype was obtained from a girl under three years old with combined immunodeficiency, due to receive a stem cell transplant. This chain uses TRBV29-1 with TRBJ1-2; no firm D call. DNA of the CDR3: TGCAGCGTTCCAAGCGTCCGAGCATATGGCTACACCTTC. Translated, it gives CSVPSVRAYGYTF.